These 11 T cell receptor beta chains share one sample of origin, sequenced in a study of blood T cell repertoires in COVID-19. Here immunoSEQ multiplex PCR was the method, and the copy in TCRdb shows in-frame clones only, minus some. Among tens of thousands of clones listed, more than 75% were seen once. The sequenced material came from peripheral blood. These TCRs come from a man between 60 and 75 years old with acute or convalescent COVID-19.

Remarks on this clone: A junction end diverges from the germline sequence, so it may reflect a read error. The chain couples TRBV12-3 or TRBV12-4 to TRBJ1-1; D uncertain. The CDR3 length is 13 residues. CDR3 sequence: CASTLYSNTEAFF. CDR3 sequence (DNA): TGTGCCAGCACTTTATACAGTAACACTGAAGCTTTCTTT.

This clone was found a few times. The V gene is TRBV19, the J gene TRBJ2-7; D might be TRBD2 (6 bases). The CDR3 extends over 14 amino acids. From germline, CDR1 is LNHDA and CDR2 SQIVND (reference sequence). With 3 bases removed from V and 6 bases from J, the gap between germline ends came to 15 bases. The CDR3 bases are TGTGCCAGTAGTATGCGGAGGGGTCAGGGCGAGCAGTACTTC. Its translation is CASSMRRGQGEQYF. The variable domain in full, with the rest retrieved from reference TRBV19 and TRBJ2-7, is DGGITQSPKYLFRKEGQNVTLSCEQNLNHDAMYWYRQDPGQGLRLIYYSQIVNDFQKGDIAEGYSVSREKKESFPLTVTSAQKNPTAFYLCASSMRRGQGEQYFGPGTRLTVT.

The chain uses TRBV12-3 or TRBV12-4 and TRBJ2-3, with D uncertain. Between the trimmed V and J ends, which lost 8 bases and 3 bases, there was a span of 3 bases. The CDR3 is 10 residues long. CDR3 nucleotides: TGTGCCAGCTCAACAGATACGCAGTATTTT. Its protein product is CASSTDTQYF.

The rearrangement joins TRBV4-2 to TRBJ2-7, with a weak D call TRBD2 (5 bases). This CDR3 is 16 amino acids long. Looked up from germline, CDR1 is LGHNA and CDR2 is YNFKEQ. V was trimmed by 2 bases and J by 0 bases, leaving 14 bases between them. CDR3 DNA sequence: TGTGCCAGCAGCCAAAGAGCGGACGATAGCTCCTACGAGCAGTACTTC. Its translation: CASSQRADDSSYEQYF.

V is TRBV30 and J is TRBJ2-1; 14 nucleotides match TRBD2. The CDR3 length is 13 residues. CDR1 is GTSNPN and CDR2 is SVGIG in the germline V gene (reference sequence). After removal of 5 bases from V and 11 bases from J, the junction contained 5 bases not matched to a gene. CDR3: CAWSGLAGGQQFF. CDR3 in DNA: TGTGCCTGGTCCGGACTAGCGGGGGGTCAGCAGTTCTTC.

The chain joins TRBV21-1 to TRBJ2-3; the table's D call TRBD2 went unverified against the DNA. TRBV21-1 is tagged as a pseudogene. The CDR3 sequence is 14 residues long. CDR3 in amino acids: CASSKRASTDTQYF. CDR3 DNA sequence: TGTGCCAGCAGCAAGAGGGCGAGCACAGATACGCAGTATTTT.

The chain carries TRBV5-4 and TRBJ1-3; D possibly corresponds to TRBD1 (5 bases). This CDR3 has 15 amino acids. Trimming shortened V by 3 bases and J by 4 bases, and 14 bases separated the two germline ends. Germline lookup yields CDR1 SGHNT and CDR2 YYREEE (reference sequence). The CDR3 sequence is CASSSDSSLGNTIYF. The CDR3, as DNA: TGTGCCAGCAGCTCAGACAGTTCCCTCGGAAACACCATATATTTT.

Only one count was recorded for this clone. V gene TRBV9 combines with J gene TRBJ2-6, with D perhaps TRBD2 (5 bases). Per germline, CDR1 SGDLS and CDR2 YYNGEE. V was clipped by 1 base and J by 2 bases, with 7 bases between them. The CDR3 covers 15 residues. As DNA, the CDR3 is TGTGCCAGCAGCGTAATGAGGGCTGGGGCCAACGTCCTGACTTTC. Translation: CASSVMRAGANVLTF.

Points on this clone: The junction departs from the called germline gene at one end, perhaps through a read error. The gene calls are TRBV5-1 and TRBJ1-6; 7 nucleotides line up with TRBD1. The CDR3 sequence is 15 residues long. Per the germline V gene, CDR1 is SGHRS and CDR2 is YFSETQ. The CDR3 nucleotides are TGCGCCAGCAGCGCCGGTCTAGGAAGGGGGCGCTTGGTCCGGTTT. This sequence encodes CASSAGLGRGRLVRF.

V and J are TRBV3-1 (or the pseudogene TRBV3-2) and TRBJ1-5; 8 positions agree with TRBD1. Trimming at V came to 4 bases and at J to 2 bases, leaving 7 bases not matched to a gene. The V gene's germline CDR1 is LGHDT and CDR2 YNNKEL (reference sequence). This CDR3 contains 16 residues. This chain's CDR3 is CASSPGQGTGNQPQHF. CDR3 coding DNA: TGTGCCAGCAGCCCCGGACAGGGCACAGGCAATCAGCCCCAGCATTTT.

The CDR3 DNA reads TGTGCCACCAGCAGAGAGACTAGCGGGCAAGGAGAGCAGTACTTC. This translates into CATSRETSGQGEQYF. The chain couples TRBV15 to TRBJ2-7; 10 bases agree with TRBD2. The germline V gene encodes CDR1 LNHNV and CDR2 YYDKDF (reference sequence). V lost 0 bases to trimming and J lost 7 bases; unmatched junction nucleotides: 6. This CDR3 is built from 15 residues.